This TCR beta chain was found in a study of control samples from healthy donors and cancer patients. Deletions cut 2 bases from V and 2 bases from J, with 10 bases between. The CDR3 has 14 residues. CDR1 SGHRS and CDR2 YFSETQ come from the germline V gene. The method was immunoSEQ multiplex PCR; TCRdb's version includes in-frame clones alone and lacks a portion of them. The sample yields about 83,000 clones, roughly 91% seen once. The sequence was collected from a man in his forties or fifties in good health. V and J are TRBV5-1 and TRBJ1-2; the D is unclear. Sequencing input: blood. Here the CDR3 DNA reads TGCGCCAGCAGCTTCGAGAGGGCAAACTATGGCTACACCTTC. As protein: CASSFERANYGYTF.